Presented here are 12 T cell receptor beta chains from one specimen sequenced in a study of blood T cell repertoires in COVID-19. TCRdb's table, derived via immunoSEQ multiplex PCR, lists solely in-frame clones and lacks some. The table shows tens of thousands of clones, with approximately 79% occurring only once. Sequenced input: peripheral blood. The source is a man between 65 and 85 years old with acute or convalescent COVID-19.

V gene TRBV6-5 combines with J gene TRBJ2-3, with 11 bases aligning to TRBD1. Germline loops: CDR1 MNHEY, CDR2 SVGAGI. The CDR3 is 14 amino acids. Trimming removed 4 bases from V and 6 bases from J; junction bases left unmatched: 3. The DNA of the CDR3 is TGTGCCAGCAGTTGGACAGGGGGCGAGGATACGCAGTATTTT. This gives the protein CASSWTGGEDTQYF.

J is TRBJ1-1 and V is TRBV7-2, with TRBD1 as a possible D gene (6 bases). The V gene's germline CDR1 is SGHTA and CDR2 FQGNSA. This CDR3 has 15 residues. Deletions cut 5 bases from V and 3 bases from J, with 16 bases between. The CDR3 spells CASSRRRGRDTEAFF. CDR3 nucleotides: TGTGCCAGCAGCCGGAGGCGGGGGCGGGACACTGAAGCTTTCTTT. The full variable domain, with the rest looked up from reference TRBV7-2 and TRBJ1-1, is GAGVSQSPSNKVTEKGKDVELRCDPISGHTALYWYRQSLGQGLEFLIYFQGNSAPDKSGLPSDRFSAERTGGSVSTLTIQRTQQEDSAVYLCASSRRRGRDTEAFFGQGTRLTVV.

The chain employs TRBV2 and TRBJ1-4; 9 nucleotides align to TRBD1. Germline trimming cut 6 bases from V and 4 bases from J; bases unmatched to any gene: 3. The germline CDR1 and CDR2 sequences are SNHLY and FYNNEI. The CDR3 length is 14 residues. The CDR3 DNA reads as TGTGCCAGCAGCGGGGACAGGGTTAATGAAAAACTGTTTTTT. Translating gives CASSGDRVNEKLFF.

V is TRBV7-9 and J is TRBJ1-5; 9 nucleotides line up with TRBD1. In germline, CDR1 is SEHNR, CDR2 FQNEAQ (reference sequence). V dropped 0 bases and J dropped 1; count of bases not matched to a gene: 4. The CDR3 loop spans 17 amino acids. Written as DNA, the CDR3 is TGTGCCAGCAGCTTAGCGGGGACAGGGAGCAGCAATCAGCCCCAGCATTTT. This sequence encodes CASSLAGTGSSNQPQHF.

The rearrangement uses TRBV11-1 and TRBJ2-1, with D perhaps matching TRBD1 (5 bases). CDR1 and CDR2 (germline): SGHAT, FQDESV (reference sequence). The CDR3 is 14 amino acids. Trimming removed 5 bases from V and 3 bases from J, with 11 bases in between. The chain's CDR3 is CASSPQVNYNEQFF. In DNA, the CDR3 is TGTGCCAGCAGCCCACAGGTGAACTACAATGAGCAGTTCTTC.

This clone appeared a few times. The CDR3 loop reads CASSQQYPPRGMQPQHF. The CDR3 bases are TGCGCCAGCAGCCAACAATACCCCCCCAGGGGTATGCAGCCCCAGCATTTT. The genes are TRBV4-1 and TRBJ1-5; possible D gene TRBD1, 6 bases. Trimming cost V 2 bases and J 7 bases, with 21 bases left between them. This CDR3 contains 17 residues. Germline lookup yields CDR1 MGHRA and CDR2 YSYEKL.

The CDR3 coding sequence is TGCGCCAGCAGCCGCAACCTCCTCGGGGGGGGGACCCAAGAGACCCAGTACTTC. This encodes CASSRNLLGGGTQETQYF. The chain joins TRBV4-1 to TRBJ2-5, with 8 bases aligning to TRBD2. Germline CDR1 and CDR2: MGHRA and YSYEKL. The CDR3 runs 18 residues. Unmatched junction bases numbered 14, after V lost 4 bases and J lost 1 base.

This clone has only a few counts. The rearrangement links TRBV2 to TRBJ1-1; a weak D match, TRBD1 (5 bases). The V and J ends lost 5 bases and 5 bases respectively, with 9 bases between them. Looked up from germline, CDR1 is SNHLY and CDR2 is FYNNEI. The CDR3 is 12 amino acids. The CDR3 DNA reads TGTGCCAGCAGTTCAGGGAGGACTGAAGCTTTCTTT. This translates into CASSSGRTEAFF. Based on the CDR3 plus reference TRBV2 and TRBJ1-1, the full variable domain is EPEVTQTPSHQVTQMGQEVILRCVPISNHLYFYWYRQILGQKVEFLVSFYNNEISEKSEIFDDQFSVERPDGSNFTLKIRSTKLEDSAMYFCASSSGRTEAFFGQGTRLTVV.

This rearrangement joins TRBV29-1 to TRBJ2-5; weak D call: TRBD2 (6 bases). Germline V gene sequence: CDR1 SQVTM, CDR2 ANQGSEA. The CDR3 is 13 amino acids. With 4 bases removed from V and 4 bases from J, the gap between germline ends came to 13 bases. The CDR3 loop reads CSVAWRGVETQYF. The CDR3 region has the DNA TGCAGCGTTGCGTGGCGGGGCGTAGAGACCCAGTACTTC. Complete variable domain (other parts from reference TRBV29-1 and TRBJ2-5): SAVISQKPSRDICQRGTSLTIQCQVDSQVTMMFWYRQQPGQSLTLIATANQGSEATYESGFVIDKFPISRPNLTFSTLTVSNMSPEDSSIYLCSVAWRGVETQYFGPGTRLLVL.

In the case of this clone: The junction and the germline gene differ at one end; a read error may be behind it. V usage is TRBV11-2 and J usage is TRBJ1-2, with D possibly TRBD1 on 5 matching bases. Germline CDR1 reads SGHAT; CDR2 reads FQNNGV. There are 9 residues in the CDR3. The CDR3 DNA sequence: TGTGCCAGCAGCTCCGGGGGGGCCTTC. Encoded protein: CASSSGGAF.

This chain joins TRBV6-4 and TRBJ2-7; D might be TRBD1 (7 bases). The germline V gene encodes CDR1 MRHNA and CDR2 SNTAGT. The V and J ends lost 8 bases and 2 bases respectively, with 19 bases between them. The CDR3 runs to 15 residues. CDR3 coding DNA: TGTGCCAGCCCAGAAACAGGGGAGGATACCTACGAGCAGTACTTC. Its translation: CASPETGEDTYEQYF.

The genes are TRBV2 and TRBJ2-2; possibly TRBD1 for D (5 bases). Deletions cut 8 bases from V and 8 bases from J, with 18 bases between. Germline CDR1 is SNHLY and CDR2 is FYNNEI. The CDR3 loop spans 14 amino acids. In DNA form, the CDR3 reads TGTGCCAGCGCTGCCGCCACAGGATCGGGGGAGCTGTTTTTT. Protein product: CASAAATGSGELFF.